Below are 29 T cell receptor beta chains sequenced from a single sample in a study of beta chain features in type 1 diabetes. Sequencing targeted expressed TCRB transcripts, as all isolated RNA had been reverse transcribed. Libraries were prepared by immunoSEQ multiplex PCR; TCRdb keeps only in-frame clonotypes and omits some of them. The table lists about 290,000 clones, 7% to 9% of them singletons. Sequencing input: central memory CD4+ T cells from blood. The origin of the receptors is a woman aged 18-35 years in good health.

This clone was seen a few times. This chain links TRBV6-5 with TRBJ2-3; 9 bases map to TRBD2. V shed 4 bases, J shed 4 bases, and the junction held 6 bases outside the gene matches. CDR1 MNHEY and CDR2 SVGAGI come from the germline V gene. The CDR3 length is 15 residues. The CDR3: CASSLSLAGSDTQYF. DNA of the CDR3: TGTGCCAGCAGTTTAAGTCTAGCGGGGTCAGATACGCAGTATTTT.

This clone has only a few counts. The chain has TRBV7-9 and TRBJ2-1; D ambiguous. The CDR3 consists of 13 residues. The germline V and J ends were trimmed by 2 bases and 5 bases, with 7 bases remaining between them. Looked up from germline, CDR1 is SEHNR and CDR2 is FQNEAQ (reference sequence). CDR3 amino acids: CASSLSKNNEQFF. The CDR3 nucleotides read TGTGCCAGCAGCTTAAGTAAGAACAATGAGCAGTTCTTC.

The rearrangement uses TRBV29-1 and TRBJ1-2; the D gene is possibly TRBD1 (6 bases). Germline assignment: CDR1 SQVTM and CDR2 ANQGSEA. With 4 bases removed from V and 6 bases from J, the gap between germline ends came to 21 bases. The CDR3 has 15 residues. The CDR3 bases are TGCAGCGTTGTGATTAATGCGGGGGCCTTAAATGGCTACACCTTC. It specifies CSVVINAGALNGYTF.

There are a few counts of this clone. The chain has TRBV9 and TRBJ2-5; 7 nucleotides match TRBD2. The J segment lost 4 bases and the V segment lost 0 bases, leaving 3 bases of the junction unmatched. In germline, CDR1 is SGDLS, CDR2 YYNGEE. CDR3 length: 14 residues. Here the CDR3 reads CASSVGGGVETQYF. CDR3 nucleotide sequence: TGTGCCAGCAGCGTAGGGGGAGGGGTAGAGACCCAGTACTTC.

This clone was detected many times. The chain couples TRBV7-9 to TRBJ2-3; D is unclear. V lost 5 bases and J 9 bases, leaving 9 bases between the germline ends. Germline V lookup: CDR1 SEHNR, CDR2 FQNEAQ (reference sequence). This CDR3 comprises 11 residues. The CDR3 sequence is CASSPWITQYF. For the CDR3, the DNA is TGTGCCAGCAGCCCATGGATCACGCAGTATTTT.

The rearrangement links TRBV18 to TRBJ2-6; D assignment may be TRBD1 or TRBD2 (5 bases each). Germline V gene data show CDR1 as KGHSH and CDR2 as LQKENI. The CDR3 totals 17 residues. The V and J ends lost 1 base and 0 bases respectively, with 10 bases between them. This CDR3 is CASSPQGRYSGANVLTF. The CDR3 DNA follows: TGTGCCAGCTCACCACAGGGACGGTACTCTGGGGCCAACGTCCTGACTTTC.

The J gene is TRBJ1-6, the V gene TRBV14, with D perhaps matching TRBD1 (5 bases). The germline gives CDR1 SGHDN, CDR2 FVKESK. The germline V and J ends were trimmed by 9 bases and 10 bases, with 16 bases remaining between them. The CDR3 sequence is 13 residues long. CDR3 sequence reads: CASSWGGRSPLHF. DNA for the CDR3: TGTGCCAGTAGCTGGGGGGGACGATCACCCCTCCACTTT.

This clone was picked up a small number of times. This chain joins TRBV5-1 and TRBJ2-1; no clear D. Per the germline V gene, CDR1 is SGHRS and CDR2 is YFSETQ. This CDR3 spans 16 amino acids. V was trimmed by 4 bases and J by 3 bases, leaving 17 bases between them. The CDR3 protein is CASSGSDGSIYNEQFF. In nucleotides, the CDR3 is TGCGCCAGCAGCGGAAGCGACGGCTCCATCTACAATGAGCAGTTCTTC.

This clone has ten or more counts. This chain joins TRBV2 and TRBJ2-1; D gene unclear. CDR1 is SNHLY and CDR2 is FYNNEI in the germline V gene. V was pared by 2 bases and J by 4 bases, with 18 bases between. The CDR3 length is 17 residues. CDR3 region: CASSESGKGRPYNEQFF. In DNA, the CDR3 is TGTGCCAGCAGTGAATCGGGCAAAGGGCGCCCTTACAATGAGCAGTTCTTC.

This sequence joins TRBV9 and TRBJ2-3; possibly TRBD2 for D (7 bases). CDR3 length: 17 amino acids. The V gene lost 2 bases and the J gene lost 3 bases, with 19 bases spanning the gap. Germline V CDR1 and CDR2: SGDLS, YYNGEE. The CDR3: CASSVRSGGGRTDTQYF. The DNA of the CDR3 is TGTGCCAGCAGCGTTCGATCGGGGGGCGGTCGGACAGATACGCAGTATTTT.

This clone occurred a few times. The chain joins TRBV5-4 to TRBJ1-1; no definite D call. V lost 4 bases to trimming and J lost 3 bases, with 10 bases between them. The CDR3 loop spans 13 amino acids. Germline values: CDR1 SGHNT, CDR2 YYREEE (reference sequence). DNA of the CDR3: TGTGCCAGCAGCGTGGACCTTCACACTGAAGCTTTCTTT. Its translation is CASSVDLHTEAFF.

This clone occurred a few times. The CDR3 DNA follows: TGTGCCAGCAGGTCACCGGGACAGTCCTACGAGCAGTACTTC. This gives the protein CASRSPGQSYEQYF. The genes are TRBV27 and TRBJ2-7; the match to TRBD1 covers 7 bases. J lost 1 base, V lost 6 bases, and 6 bases had no gene match. The CDR3 is 14 amino acids. Germline CDR1 is MNHEY and CDR2 is SMNVEV (reference sequence).

This clone was picked up a small number of times. The chain links TRBV18 to TRBJ2-5, with 7 bases lining up with TRBD1. J lost 2 bases, V lost 0 bases, and 9 bases had no gene match. Germline CDR1 reads KGHSH; CDR2 reads LQKENI. The CDR3 runs 17 residues. CDR3 sequence: CASSPPMGETGQETQYF. CDR3 nucleotides: TGTGCCAGCTCACCACCGATGGGCGAGACAGGGCAAGAGACCCAGTACTTC.

A few counts support this clone. This chain links TRBV5-6 with TRBJ2-1; 9 bases agree with TRBD2. CDR1 and CDR2 (germline): SGHDT, YYEEEE. CDR3 length equals 18 residues. Germline trimming cut 3 bases from V and 1 base from J; bases unmatched to any gene: 11. Here the CDR3 DNA reads TGTGCCAGCAGCTACCGACTAGCGGCCGGGGGATCCTACAATGAGCAGTTCTTC. It specifies CASSYRLAAGGSYNEQFF.

In regard to this clone: This may be a read error: a much more frequent sequence differs by one nucleotide. V and J are TRBV7-3 and TRBJ2-7; D possibly corresponds to TRBD1 (6 bases). The CDR3 is 17 amino acids. Per the germline V gene, CDR1 is SGHTA and CDR2 is FQGTGA. As DNA, the CDR3 is TGTGCCATCAGCTTAAATCCGGACAGACCATCTAACTACGAGCAGTACTTC. This gives the protein CAISLNPDRPSNYEQYF.

This clone appeared a few times. The chain employs TRBV28 and TRBJ1-1; 7 bases align to TRBD1. This CDR3 is built from 14 residues. The ends lost 4 bases at V and 1 base at J; junction bases unmatched: 3. The germline V gene has CDR1 MDHEN and CDR2 SYDVKM. CDR3 DNA: TGTGCCAGCAGTTATCCAGGGGGGAACACTGAAGCTTTCTTT. Translating gives CASSYPGGNTEAFF.

The rearrangement links TRBV7-6 to TRBJ2-3; D remains ambiguous. The CDR3 is made up of 12 amino acids. V lost 5 bases and J lost 6, with 9 bases in between. From germline, CDR1 is SGHVS and CDR2 FNYEAQ. The CDR3 DNA sequence: TGTGCCAGCAGCCCAGGATACGATACGCAGTATTTT. It is translated as CASSPGYDTQYF.

The CDR3 protein is CASSLGGLAGVGAYEQYF. Here the CDR3 DNA reads TGTGCCAGCAGCCTGGGTGGCCTAGCGGGAGTCGGGGCCTACGAGCAGTACTTC. The V gene is TRBV7-2, the J gene TRBJ2-7; 10 bases fit TRBD2. The CDR3 runs to 18 residues. Germline V lookup: CDR1 SGHTA, CDR2 FQGNSA. V was pared by 5 bases and J by 2 bases, with 15 bases of the junction left unmatched.

The table lists this clone with a few counts. The genes are TRBV25-1 and TRBJ2-2, with D unclear. Trimming cost V 1 base and J 2 bases, with 11 bases left between them. This CDR3 region has 16 residues. Germline V gene data show CDR1 as MGHDK and CDR2 as SYGVNS. Written as DNA, the CDR3 is TGTGCCAGCAGTGAATTCTTGGGCGGCAACACCGGGGAGCTGTTTTTT. It is translated as CASSEFLGGNTGELFF.

The genes are TRBV28 and TRBJ1-2; 7 bases are shared with TRBD1. The V and J ends lost 4 bases and 3 bases, in that order; junction bases with no gene match: 8. Germline values: CDR1 MDHEN, CDR2 SYDVKM. The CDR3 contains 15 residues. For the CDR3, the DNA is TGTGCCAGCAGTTCCTCGCCGGGACAGTACTATGGCTACACCTTC. The encoded protein is CASSSSPGQYYGYTF.

This clone occurred many times. The V gene is TRBV5-5, the J gene TRBJ2-6; D is undetermined. Germline lookup yields CDR1 SGHKS and CDR2 YYEKEE (reference sequence). V lost 0 bases and J 2 bases, leaving 6 bases between the germline ends. This CDR3 region has 15 residues. The CDR3 coding sequence is TGTGCCAGCAGCTTGGACACAGCTGGGGCCAACGTCCTGACTTTC. Amino acids: CASSLDTAGANVLTF.

The rearrangement links TRBV15 to TRBJ1-2; D is undetermined. V lost 3 bases, J lost 3 bases, and 11 bases lay in between. Germline V lookup: CDR1 LNHNV, CDR2 YYDKDF (reference sequence). There are 14 residues in the CDR3. CDR3 in amino acids: CATSSLFRDYGYTF. The CDR3 DNA sequence: TGTGCCACCAGCAGCCTCTTCCGGGACTATGGCTACACCTTC.

At least ten counts were recorded for this clone. The rearrangement uses TRBV28 and TRBJ2-7, with TRBD1 identical over 7 bases. Germline assignment: CDR1 MDHEN and CDR2 SYDVKM. CDR3 length equals 15 residues. V shed 4 bases and J 0 bases; nucleotides not matched to a gene: 6. The CDR3 region is CASSSTGSSSYEQYV. The DNA for the CDR3 is TGTGCCAGCAGTTCGACAGGGTCGAGCTCCTACGAGCAGTACGTC.

This chain connects TRBV7-6 to TRBJ2-5; D gene unclear. V was clipped by 1 base and J by 0 bases, with 6 bases between them. Germline values: CDR1 SGHVS, CDR2 FNYEAQ. The CDR3 length is 14 residues. The CDR3, as DNA: TGTGCCAGCAGCTTAGTACGTAACCAAGAGACCCAGTACTTC. Its protein is CASSLVRNQETQYF.

The chain is built from TRBV27 and TRBJ1-5; 10 bases are shared with TRBD1. CDR1 and CDR2 (germline): MNHEY, SMNVEV (reference sequence). The CDR3 loop spans 16 amino acids. The junction had 7 bases not matched to a gene; V was cut back by 6 bases and J by 2 bases. CDR3: CASRGQGWSGNQPQHF. The CDR3 DNA follows: TGTGCCAGCAGGGGACAGGGGTGGAGTGGCAATCAGCCCCAGCATTTT.

This clone was recorded a few times. The chain couples TRBV4-1 to TRBJ2-3; no clear D gene. The germline V and J ends were trimmed by 0 bases and 6 bases, with 4 bases remaining between them. The V gene's germline CDR1 is MGHRA and CDR2 YSYEKL. There are 12 residues in the CDR3. CDR3 sequence (DNA): TGCGCCAGCAGCCAAGAGAAGGATACGCAGTATTTT. As protein: CASSQEKDTQYF.

This clone was picked up a small number of times. The chain links TRBV14 to TRBJ2-7; D is uncertain. Trimming took 8 bases from V and 2 from J, leaving 7 bases between them. Germline CDR1 is SGHDN and CDR2 is FVKESK. CDR3 length equals 11 residues. The CDR3 loop is CASAGAYEQYF. The CDR3 bases are TGTGCCAGCGCCGGAGCCTACGAGCAGTACTTC.

This clone showed up just a few times. The V gene is TRBV7-9, the J gene TRBJ2-7; TRBD1 is a possible D gene (5 bases). Germline CDR1 is SEHNR and CDR2 is FQNEAQ (reference sequence). V dropped 1 base and J dropped 5 bases, with 12 bases sitting between them. The CDR3 loop spans 14 amino acids. DNA for the CDR3: TGTGCCAGCAGCTTAGGTTCAGGGCAGAACGAGCAGTACGTC. Translation: CASSLGSGQNEQYV.

This chain uses TRBV29-1 with TRBJ1-2, with TRBD1 matching over 10 bases. Germline V gives CDR1 SQVTM, CDR2 ANQGSEA. V lost 7 bases, J lost 8 bases, and 10 bases stayed unmatched. The CDR3 loop spans 13 amino acids. CDR3 DNA: TGCAGCGCCGAAGGACAGGGGGATTGGGGCTACACCTTC. Translating gives CSAEGQGDWGYTF. Full variable domain (rest looked up from reference TRBV29-1 and TRBJ1-2): SAVISQKPSRDICQRGTSLTIQCQVDSQVTMMFWYRQQPGQSLTLIATANQGSEATYESGFVIDKFPISRPNLTFSTLTVSNMSPEDSSIYLCSAEGQGDWGYTFGSGTRLTVV.